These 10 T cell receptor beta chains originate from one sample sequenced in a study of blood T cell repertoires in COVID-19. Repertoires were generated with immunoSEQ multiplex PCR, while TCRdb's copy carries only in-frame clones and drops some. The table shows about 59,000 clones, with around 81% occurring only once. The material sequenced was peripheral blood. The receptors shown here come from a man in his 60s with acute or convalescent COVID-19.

CDR3 nucleotides: TGTGCCAGCAGTCTTCAGACAGGATACACAGATACGCAGTATTTT. It translates to CASSLQTGYTDTQYF. This chain links TRBV27 with TRBJ2-3; possible D gene TRBD1, 6 bases. Germline CDR1 MNHEY, CDR2 SMNVEV (reference sequence). The V end was cut by 5 bases, the J end by 2 bases, with 14 bases between. The CDR3 covers 15 residues.

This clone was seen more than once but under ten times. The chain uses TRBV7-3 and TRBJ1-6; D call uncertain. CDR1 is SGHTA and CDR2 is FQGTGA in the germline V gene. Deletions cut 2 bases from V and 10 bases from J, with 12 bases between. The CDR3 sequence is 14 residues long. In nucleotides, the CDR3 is TGTGCCAGCAGCTTAGGGGAGATACGCTCACCCCTCCACTTT. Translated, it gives CASSLGEIRSPLHF.

In nucleotides, the CDR3 is TGTGCCAGCAGCTCAGCTGGGACAGGGGGTTCACCCCTCCACTTT. Translation: CASSSAGTGGSPLHF. This sequence joins TRBV6-5 and TRBJ1-6; 11 bases agree with TRBD1. The germline gives CDR1 MNHEY, CDR2 SVGAGI. This CDR3 has 15 amino acids. With V trimmed by 6 bases and J by 9 bases, 7 bases remained unmatched.

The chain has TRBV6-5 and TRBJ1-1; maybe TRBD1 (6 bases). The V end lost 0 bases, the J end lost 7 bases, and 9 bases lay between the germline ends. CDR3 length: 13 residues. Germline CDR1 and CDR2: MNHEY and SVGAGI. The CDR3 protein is CASSYSGGFEAFF. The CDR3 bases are TGTGCCAGCAGTTACTCAGGGGGATTTGAAGCTTTCTTT.

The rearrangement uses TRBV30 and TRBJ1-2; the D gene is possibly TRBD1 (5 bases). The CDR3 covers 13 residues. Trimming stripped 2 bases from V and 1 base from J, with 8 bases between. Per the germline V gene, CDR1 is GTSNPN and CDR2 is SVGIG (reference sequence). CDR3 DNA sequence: TGTGCCTGGAGTTTCGACAGTAACTATGGCTACACCTTC. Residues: CAWSFDSNYGYTF.

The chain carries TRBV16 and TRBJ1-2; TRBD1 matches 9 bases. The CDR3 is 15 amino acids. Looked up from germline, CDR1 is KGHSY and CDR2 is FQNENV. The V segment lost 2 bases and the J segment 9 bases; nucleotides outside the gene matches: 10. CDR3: CASSQPNRGQLRYTF. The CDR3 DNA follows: TGTGCCAGCAGCCAACCCAACAGGGGGCAGTTACGCTACACCTTC. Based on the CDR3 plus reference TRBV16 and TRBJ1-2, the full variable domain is GEEVAQTPKHLVRGEGQKAKLYCAPIKGHSYVFWYQQVLKNEFKFLISFQNENVFDETGMPKERFSAKCLPNSPCSLEIQATKLEDSAVYFCASSQPNRGQLRYTFGSGTRLTVV.

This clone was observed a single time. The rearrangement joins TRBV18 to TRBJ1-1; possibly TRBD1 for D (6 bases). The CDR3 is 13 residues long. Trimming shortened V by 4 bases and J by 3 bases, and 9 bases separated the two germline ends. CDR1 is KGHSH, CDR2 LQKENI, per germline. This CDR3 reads CASSLSGDTEAFF. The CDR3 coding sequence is TGTGCCAGCTCACTGTCAGGGGACACTGAAGCTTTCTTT. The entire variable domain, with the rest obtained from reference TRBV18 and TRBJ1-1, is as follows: NAGVMQNPRHLVRRRGQEARLRCSPMKGHSHVYWYRQLPEEGLKFMVYLQKENIIDESGMPKERFSAEFPKEGPSILRIQQVVRGDSAAYFCASSLSGDTEAFFGQGTRLTVV.

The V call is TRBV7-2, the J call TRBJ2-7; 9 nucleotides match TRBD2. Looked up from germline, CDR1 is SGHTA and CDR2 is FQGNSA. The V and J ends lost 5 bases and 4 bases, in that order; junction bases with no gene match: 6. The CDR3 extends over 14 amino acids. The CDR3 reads CASSRRGGSYEQYF. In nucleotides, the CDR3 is TGTGCCAGCAGCCGGCGGGGGGGCAGTTACGAGCAGTACTTC.

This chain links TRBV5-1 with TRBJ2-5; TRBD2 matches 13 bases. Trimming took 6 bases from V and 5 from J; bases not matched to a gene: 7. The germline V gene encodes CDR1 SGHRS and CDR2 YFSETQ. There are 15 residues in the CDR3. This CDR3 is CASTRLAGGRETQYF. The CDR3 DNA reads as TGCGCCAGCACCCGACTAGCGGGGGGTCGGGAGACCCAGTACTTC.

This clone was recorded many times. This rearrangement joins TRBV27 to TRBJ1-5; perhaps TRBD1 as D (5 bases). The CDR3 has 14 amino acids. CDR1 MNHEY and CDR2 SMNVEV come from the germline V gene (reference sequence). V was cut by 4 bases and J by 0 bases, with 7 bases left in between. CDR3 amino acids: CASSSQGSNQPQHF. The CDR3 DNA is TGTGCCAGCAGTTCCCAGGGTAGCAATCAGCCCCAGCATTTT.